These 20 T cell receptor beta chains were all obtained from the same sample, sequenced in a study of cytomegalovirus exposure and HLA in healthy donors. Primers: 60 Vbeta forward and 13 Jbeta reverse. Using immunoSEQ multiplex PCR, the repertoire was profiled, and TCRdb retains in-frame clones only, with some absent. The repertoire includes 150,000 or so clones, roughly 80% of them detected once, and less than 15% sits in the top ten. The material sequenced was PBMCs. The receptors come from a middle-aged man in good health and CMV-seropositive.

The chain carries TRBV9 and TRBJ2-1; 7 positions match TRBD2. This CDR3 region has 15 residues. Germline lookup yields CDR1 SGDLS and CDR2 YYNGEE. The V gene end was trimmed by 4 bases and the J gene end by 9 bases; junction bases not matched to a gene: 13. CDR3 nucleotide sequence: TGTGCCAGCAGCCCCGGACTAGTGGGTGAGGGTGAGCAGTTCTTC. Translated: CASSPGLVGEGEQFF.

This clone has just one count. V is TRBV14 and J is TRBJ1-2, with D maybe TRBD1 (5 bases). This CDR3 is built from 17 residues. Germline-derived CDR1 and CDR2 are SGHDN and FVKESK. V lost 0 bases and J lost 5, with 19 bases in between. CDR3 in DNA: TGTGCCAGCAGCCAAGAGGGGATAAGGGGAGGCCTATATGGCTACACCTTC. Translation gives CASSQEGIRGGLYGYTF.

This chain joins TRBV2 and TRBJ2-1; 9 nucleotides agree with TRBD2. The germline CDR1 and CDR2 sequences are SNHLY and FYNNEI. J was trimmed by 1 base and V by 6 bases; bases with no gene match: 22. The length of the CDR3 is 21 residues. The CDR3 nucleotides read TGTGCCAGCAGCGCCGGGGTTTCGAGACTAGCGGCCCCAAGGTCCTACAATGAGCAGTTCTTC. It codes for CASSAGVSRLAAPRSYNEQFF. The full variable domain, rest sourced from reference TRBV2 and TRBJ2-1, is EPEVTQTPSHQVTQMGQEVILRCVPISNHLYFYWYRQILGQKVEFLVSFYNNEISEKSEIFDDQFSVERPDGSNFTLKIRSTKLEDSAMYFCASSAGVSRLAAPRSYNEQFFGPGTRLTVL.

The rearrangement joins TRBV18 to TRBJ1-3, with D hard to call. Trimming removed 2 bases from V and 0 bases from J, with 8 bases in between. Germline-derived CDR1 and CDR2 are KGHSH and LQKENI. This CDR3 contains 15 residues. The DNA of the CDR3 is TGTGCCAGCTCACCATCGGAGCTCTCTGGAAACACCATATATTTT. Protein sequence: CASSPSELSGNTIYF.

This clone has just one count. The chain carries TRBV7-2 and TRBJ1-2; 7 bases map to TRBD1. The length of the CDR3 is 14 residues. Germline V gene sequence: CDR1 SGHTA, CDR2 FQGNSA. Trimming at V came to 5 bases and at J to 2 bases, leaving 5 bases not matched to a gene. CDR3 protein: CASSVDRANYGYTF. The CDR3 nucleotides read TGTGCCAGCAGCGTCGACAGGGCCAACTATGGCTACACCTTC.

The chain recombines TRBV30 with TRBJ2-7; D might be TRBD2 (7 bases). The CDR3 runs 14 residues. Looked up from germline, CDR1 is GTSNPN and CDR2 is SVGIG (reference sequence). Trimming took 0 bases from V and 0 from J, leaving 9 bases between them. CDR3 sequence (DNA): TGTGCCTGGAGTGTAGGGGGGGGCTCCTACGAGCAGTACTTC. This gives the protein CAWSVGGGSYEQYF. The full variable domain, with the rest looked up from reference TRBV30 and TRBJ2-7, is SQTIHQWPATLVQPVGSPLSLECTVEGTSNPNLYWYRQAAGRGLQLLFYSVGIGQISSEVPQNLSASRPQDRQFILSSKKLLLSDSGFYLCAWSVGGGSYEQYFGPGTRLTVT.

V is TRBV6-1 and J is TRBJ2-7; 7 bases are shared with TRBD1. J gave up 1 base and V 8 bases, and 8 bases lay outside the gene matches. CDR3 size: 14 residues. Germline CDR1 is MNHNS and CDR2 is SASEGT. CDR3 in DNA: TGTGCCAGCGGTAGGGGGCCCCTGTCCTACGAGCAGTACTTC. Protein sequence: CASGRGPLSYEQYF.

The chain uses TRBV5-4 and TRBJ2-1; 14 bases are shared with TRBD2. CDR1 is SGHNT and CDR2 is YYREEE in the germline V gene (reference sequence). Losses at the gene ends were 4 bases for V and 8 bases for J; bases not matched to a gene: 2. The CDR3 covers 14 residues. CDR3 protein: CASSVGLAGDEQFF. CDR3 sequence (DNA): TGTGCCAGCAGCGTGGGACTAGCGGGAGATGAGCAGTTCTTC.

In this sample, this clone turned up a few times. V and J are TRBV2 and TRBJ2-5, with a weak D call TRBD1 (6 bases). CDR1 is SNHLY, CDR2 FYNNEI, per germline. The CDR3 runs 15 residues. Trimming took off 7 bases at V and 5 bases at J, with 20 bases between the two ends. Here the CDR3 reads CASTTQGSGKETQYF. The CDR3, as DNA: TGTGCCAGCACCACTCAGGGGTCTGGGAAGGAGACCCAGTACTTC.

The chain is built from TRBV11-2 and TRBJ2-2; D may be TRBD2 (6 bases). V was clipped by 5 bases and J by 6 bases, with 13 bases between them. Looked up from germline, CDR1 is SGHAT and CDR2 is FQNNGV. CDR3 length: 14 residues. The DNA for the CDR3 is TGTGCCAGCAGCCTGAGCGGAGGGGCCGGGGAGCTGTTTTTT. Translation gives CASSLSGGAGELFF.

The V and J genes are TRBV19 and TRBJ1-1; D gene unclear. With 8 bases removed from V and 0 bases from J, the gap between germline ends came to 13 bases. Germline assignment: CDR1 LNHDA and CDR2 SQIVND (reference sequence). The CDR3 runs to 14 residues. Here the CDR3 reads CASAPTLMNTEAFF. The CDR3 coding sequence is TGTGCCAGTGCCCCAACCCTAATGAACACTGAAGCTTTCTTT.

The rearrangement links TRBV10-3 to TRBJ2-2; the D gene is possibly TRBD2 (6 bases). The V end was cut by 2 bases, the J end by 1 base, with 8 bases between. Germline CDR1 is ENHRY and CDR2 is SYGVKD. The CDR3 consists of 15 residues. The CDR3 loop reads CAISEQGGNTGELFF. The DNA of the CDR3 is TGTGCCATCAGTGAGCAGGGAGGGAACACCGGGGAGCTGTTTTTT.

In DNA form, the CDR3 reads TGTGCCAGCAGCTCGAGACAGGGGCGTTCCTACGAGCAGTACTTC. Amino acid sequence: CASSSRQGRSYEQYF. The chain couples TRBV5-4 to TRBJ2-7; 8 bases align to TRBD1. Trimming at V came to 3 bases and at J to 1 base, leaving 6 bases not matched to a gene. There are 15 residues in the CDR3. Per the germline V gene, CDR1 is SGHNT and CDR2 is YYREEE (reference sequence).

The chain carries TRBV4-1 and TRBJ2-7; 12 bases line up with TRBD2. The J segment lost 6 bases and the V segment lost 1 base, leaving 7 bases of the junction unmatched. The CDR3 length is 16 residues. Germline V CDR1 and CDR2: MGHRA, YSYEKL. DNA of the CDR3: TGCGCCAGCAGCCAAGCGGGCCTAGCGGGAGGGCTCGAGCAGTACTTC. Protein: CASSQAGLAGGLEQYF.

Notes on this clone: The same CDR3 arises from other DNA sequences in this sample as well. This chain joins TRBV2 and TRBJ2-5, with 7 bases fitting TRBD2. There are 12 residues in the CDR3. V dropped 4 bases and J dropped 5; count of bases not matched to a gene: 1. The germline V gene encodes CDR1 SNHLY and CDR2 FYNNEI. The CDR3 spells CASSGGGETQYF. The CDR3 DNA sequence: TGTGCCAGCAGTGGGGGAGGGGAGACCCAGTACTTC.

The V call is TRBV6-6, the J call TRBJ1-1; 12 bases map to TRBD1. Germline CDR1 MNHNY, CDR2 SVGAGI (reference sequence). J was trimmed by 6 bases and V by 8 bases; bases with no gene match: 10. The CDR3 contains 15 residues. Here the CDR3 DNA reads TGTGCCAGCCGACCGGGACAGGGGGCTTTCGCTGAAGCTTTCTTT. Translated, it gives CASRPGQGAFAEAFF.

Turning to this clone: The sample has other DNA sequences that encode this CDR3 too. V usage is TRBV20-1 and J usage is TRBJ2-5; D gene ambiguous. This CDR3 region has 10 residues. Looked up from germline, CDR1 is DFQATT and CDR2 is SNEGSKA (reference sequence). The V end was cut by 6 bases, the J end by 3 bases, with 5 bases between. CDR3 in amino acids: CSASKETQYF. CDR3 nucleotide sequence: TGCAGTGCGAGTAAAGAGACCCAGTACTTC.

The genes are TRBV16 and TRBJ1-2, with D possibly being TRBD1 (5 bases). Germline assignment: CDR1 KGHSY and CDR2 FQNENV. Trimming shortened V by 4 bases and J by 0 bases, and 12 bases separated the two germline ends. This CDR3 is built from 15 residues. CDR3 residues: CASSPPQAANYGYTF. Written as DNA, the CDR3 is TGTGCCAGCAGCCCACCACAGGCAGCTAACTATGGCTACACCTTC.

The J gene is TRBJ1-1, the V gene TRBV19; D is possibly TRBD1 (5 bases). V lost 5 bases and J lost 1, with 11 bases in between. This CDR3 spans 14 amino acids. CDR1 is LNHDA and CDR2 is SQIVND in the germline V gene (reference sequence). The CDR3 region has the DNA TGTGCCAGTAGTTTCCAGGGCTGGAACACTGAAGCTTTCTTT. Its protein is CASSFQGWNTEAFF.

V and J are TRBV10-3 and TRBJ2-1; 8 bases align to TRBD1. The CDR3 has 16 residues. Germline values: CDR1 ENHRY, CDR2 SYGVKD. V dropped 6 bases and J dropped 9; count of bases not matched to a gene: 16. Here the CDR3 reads CAISSQGGQGAGEQFF. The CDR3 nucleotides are TGTGCCATCAGCTCCCAGGGGGGCCAGGGGGCCGGTGAGCAGTTCTTC.